The clone carrying this T cell receptor beta chain was detected ten times or more. V lost 2 bases to trimming and J lost 5 bases; unmatched junction nucleotides: 7. CDR3 length: 16 residues. Germline CDR1 reads SGHTA; CDR2 reads FQGNSA. With iRepertoire HTBI primers and Arm-PCR of CDR3 regions, TCR beta libraries were built. TCRdb processed the multiplex PCR reads anew with MiXCR; each CDR3 protein has one entry. The data show 350,000 to 450,000 distinct CDR3 sequences, with about 15% seen just once and over 15% held by the top ten. The data stem from a study of regulatory T cells in long-lasting Graves disease. Documented time point: newly diagnosed GD, antithyroid drugs for less than 3 months. The TCR library was prepared using RNA isolated from PBMCs. The same sample was also studied in work on T cells in Graves' hyperthyroidism and ophthalmopathy.

The source is a woman in her twenties or thirties with Graves disease. The chain carries TRBV7-2 and TRBJ2-1; 9 positions agree with TRBD2. Specimen: peripheral blood mononuclear cells (PBMCs), collected at new diagnosis, from a patient treated with antithyroid drugs. The CDR3 coding sequence is TGTGCCAGCAGCTTAAGGGCGGGAGGGCCGAACAATGAGCAGTTCTTC. It encodes CASSLRAGGPNNEQFF.